Presented here are 12 T cell receptor beta chains from one specimen sequenced in a study of cytomegalovirus exposure and HLA in healthy donors. Primers: 60 Vbeta forward and 13 Jbeta reverse. Method: immunoSEQ multiplex PCR; TCRdb's copy keeps in-frame clones and lacks some. The sample has around 150,000 clones, around 75% seen once. The specimen sequenced was PBMCs. The origin of the receptors is a middle-aged man in good health and CMV-seronegative.

This clone was seen a few times. CDR3 coding DNA: TGTGCCAGCACGACCCCGGACAGGGGCTGGCCAGTTGAAAAACTGTTTTTT. It translates to CASTTPDRGWPVEKLFF. The V and J genes are TRBV6-7 and TRBJ1-4; TRBD1 matches at 9 bases. TRBV6-7 is an open reading frame, and its role is uncertain. With 7 bases clipped from V and 7 bases from J, the junction kept 16 bases outside the gene matches. CDR3 length: 17 amino acids.

The V and J genes are TRBV5-1 and TRBJ1-2; D gene unclear. V was cut by 4 bases and J by 3 bases, with 10 bases left in between. Germline CDR1 and CDR2: SGHRS and YFSETQ. The CDR3 runs to 13 residues. The CDR3 DNA is TGCGCCAGCAGCACCGGACTGGACTATGGCTACACCTTC. It encodes CASSTGLDYGYTF.

V and J are TRBV7-7 and TRBJ2-5, with TRBD1 matching 7 bases. The CDR3 contains 14 residues. The trim removed 2 bases at V and 2 bases at J, leaving 2 bases unmatched. Germline CDR1 reads SSHAT; CDR2 reads FNYEAQ (reference sequence). In DNA, the CDR3 is TGTGCCAGCAGCTTAAAGGACAGGCAAGAGACCCAGTACTTC. It translates to CASSLKDRQETQYF.

The chain uses TRBV4-3 and TRBJ2-7; D is ambiguous. Germline V gene sequence: CDR1 LGHNA, CDR2 YSLEER. Trimming took 0 bases from V and 3 from J, leaving 12 bases between them. The CDR3 has 15 amino acids. CDR3 amino acids: CASSQELSNGYEQYF. As DNA, the CDR3 is TGCGCCAGCAGCCAAGAGCTGTCTAACGGCTACGAGCAGTACTTC.

The chain has TRBV12-5 and TRBJ2-1; the D gene is possibly TRBD2 (6 bases). V lost 7 bases to trimming and J lost 10 bases, with 20 bases between them. CDR3 length equals 14 residues. Per germline, CDR1 LGHNT and CDR2 FRNRAP. CDR3 DNA: TGTGCTAGTGACGCCGGAGGGCCGGTTCAAGAGCAGTTCTTC. As protein: CASDAGGPVQEQFF.

This chain uses TRBV28 with TRBJ2-3; D is perhaps TRBD1 (5 bases). The CDR3 length is 14 residues. Germline lookup yields CDR1 MDHEN and CDR2 SYDVKM. V was pared by 3 bases and J by 0 bases, with 7 bases between. CDR3 nucleotides: TGTGCCAGCAGTTTGGACATTAGCACAGATACGCAGTATTTT. Protein product: CASSLDISTDTQYF.

For this clone: One junction end disagrees with the germline gene, perhaps due to a read error. This chain links TRBV6-5 with TRBJ2-1, with D perhaps TRBD2 (5 bases). The CDR3 extends over 14 amino acids. Germline V CDR1 and CDR2: MNHEY, SVGAGI. The CDR3 DNA sequence: TGTGCCAGCAGTTACTTGGACTCCTCCAATGAGCAGTTCTTC. Translation gives CASSYLDSSNEQFF.

The chain employs TRBV28 and TRBJ2-1, with D uncertain. Germline V gene sequence: CDR1 MDHEN, CDR2 SYDVKM. V lost 3 bases, J lost 3 bases, and 15 bases lay in between. This CDR3 is 16 amino acids long. CDR3 nucleotide sequence: TGTGCCAGCAGTTTTAGTGGCGCCTGGAGCTACAATGAGCAGTTCTTC. Translation gives CASSFSGAWSYNEQFF. The whole variable domain, remainder taken from reference TRBV28 and TRBJ2-1, is DVKVTQSSRYLVKRTGEKVFLECVQDMDHENMFWYRQDPGLGLRLIYFSYDVKMKEKGDIPEGYSVSREKKERFSLILESASTNQTSMYLCASSFSGAWSYNEQFFGPGTRLTVL.

The rearrangement joins TRBV7-2 to TRBJ2-5; 9 positions match TRBD1. The CDR3 consists of 15 residues. The germline V gene has CDR1 SGHTA and CDR2 FQGNSA. Trimming took 5 bases from V and 4 from J; bases not matched to a gene: 8. CDR3 sequence reads: CASSQGGQGTETQYF. DNA of the CDR3: TGTGCCAGCAGCCAAGGTGGACAGGGGACAGAGACCCAGTACTTC.

The V gene is TRBV30, the J gene TRBJ2-7, with no clear D. The CDR3 has 12 amino acids. Trimming took off 0 bases at V and 4 bases at J, with 7 bases between the two ends. The germline V gene has CDR1 GTSNPN and CDR2 SVGIG (reference sequence). CDR3 amino acids: CAWSVLRYEQYF. In nucleotides, the CDR3 is TGTGCCTGGAGTGTACTGAGATACGAGCAGTACTTC.

The table lists this clone with a count of one. V is TRBV25-1 and J is TRBJ2-2; 11 bases are a match to TRBD2. The CDR3 totals 16 residues. The ends lost 4 bases at V and 6 bases at J; junction bases unmatched: 7. The V gene's germline CDR1 is MGHDK and CDR2 SYGVNS. The CDR3 bases are TGTGCCAGCAGTGGGGGACTAGCGGTTAGACCCGGGGAGCTGTTTTTT. It yields the protein CASSGGLAVRPGELFF.

The V gene is TRBV5-5, the J gene TRBJ1-1; no reliable D call. V was pared by 2 bases and J by 1 base, with 12 bases between. Germline-derived CDR1 and CDR2 are SGHKS and YYEKEE (reference sequence). This CDR3 comprises 15 residues. The CDR3 coding sequence is TGTGCCAGCAGCTTTGGAGGCCAAAGGAACACTGAAGCTTTCTTT. As protein: CASSFGGQRNTEAFF.